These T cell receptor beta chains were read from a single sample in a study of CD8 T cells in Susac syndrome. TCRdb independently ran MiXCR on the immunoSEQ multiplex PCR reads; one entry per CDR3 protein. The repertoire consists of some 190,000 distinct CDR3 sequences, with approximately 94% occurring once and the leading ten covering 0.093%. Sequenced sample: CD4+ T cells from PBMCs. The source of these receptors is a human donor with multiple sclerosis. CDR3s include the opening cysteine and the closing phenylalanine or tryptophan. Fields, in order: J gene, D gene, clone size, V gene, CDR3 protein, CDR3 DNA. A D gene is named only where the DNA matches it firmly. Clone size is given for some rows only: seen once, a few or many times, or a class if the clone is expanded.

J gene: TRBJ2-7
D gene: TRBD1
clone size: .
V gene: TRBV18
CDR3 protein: CASSPQTGPSYEQYF
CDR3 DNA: TGTGCCAGCTCACCACAGACAGGGCCCTCCTACGAGCAGTACTTC

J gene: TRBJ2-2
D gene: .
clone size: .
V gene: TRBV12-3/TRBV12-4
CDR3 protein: CASSLSRTTGELFF
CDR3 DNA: TGTGCCAGCAGTTTGTCCAGGACAACCGGGGAGCTGTTTTTT

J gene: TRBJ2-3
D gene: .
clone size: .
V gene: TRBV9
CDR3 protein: CASSVAPPDTQYF
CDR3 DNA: TGTGCCAGCAGCGTAGCCCCCCCAGATACGCAGTATTTT

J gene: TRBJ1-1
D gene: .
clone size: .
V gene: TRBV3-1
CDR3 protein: CASSQGGEGTAFF
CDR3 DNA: TGTGCCAGCAGCCAAGGCGGGGAGGGCACGGCTTTCTTT

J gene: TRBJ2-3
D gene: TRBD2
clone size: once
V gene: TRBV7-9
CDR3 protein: CASSPGTSGATSTDTQYF
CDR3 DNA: TGTGCCAGCAGCCCCGGGACTAGCGGGGCCACTAGCACAGATACGCAGTATTTT

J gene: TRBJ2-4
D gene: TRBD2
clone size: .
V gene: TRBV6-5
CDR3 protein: CASSWTSGGAAKNIQYF
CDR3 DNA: TGTGCCAGCAGTTGGACTAGCGGGGGGGCCGCCAAAAACATTCAGTACTTC

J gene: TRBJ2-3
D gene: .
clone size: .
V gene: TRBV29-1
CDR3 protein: CSVEQGRPDTQYF
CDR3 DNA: TGCAGCGTTGAACAGGGGAGGCCAGATACGCAGTATTTT

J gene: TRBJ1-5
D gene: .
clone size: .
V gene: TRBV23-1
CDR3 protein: CASSPDEGTLAGSNQPQHF
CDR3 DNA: TGCGCCAGCAGTCCCGACGAAGGGACACTCGCTGGTAGCAATCAGCCCCAGCATTTT

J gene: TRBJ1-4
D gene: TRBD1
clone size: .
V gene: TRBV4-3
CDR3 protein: CASSLHSGTGVEKLFF
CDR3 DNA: TGCGCCAGCAGCCTTCATTCCGGGACAGGGGTTGAAAAACTGTTTTTT

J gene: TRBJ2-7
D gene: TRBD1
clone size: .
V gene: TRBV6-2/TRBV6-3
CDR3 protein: CASSPRTGSYEQYF
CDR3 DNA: TGTGCCAGCAGTCCCCGGACAGGTTCCTACGAGCAGTACTTC

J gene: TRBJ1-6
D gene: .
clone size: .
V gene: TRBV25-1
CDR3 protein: CASSESDSNSPLHF
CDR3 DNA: TGTGCCAGCAGTGAATCGGACAGTAATTCACCCCTCCACTTT

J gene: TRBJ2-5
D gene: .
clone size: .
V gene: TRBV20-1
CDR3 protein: CSARVRTALARGETQYF
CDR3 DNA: TGCAGTGCTAGGGTCAGGACGGCGCTAGCTCGGGGGGAGACCCAGTACTTC

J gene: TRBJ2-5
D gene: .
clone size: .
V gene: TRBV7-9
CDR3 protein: CASSLRAGDQETQYF
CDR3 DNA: TGTGCCAGCAGCTTACGGGCAGGGGACCAAGAGACCCAGTACTTC

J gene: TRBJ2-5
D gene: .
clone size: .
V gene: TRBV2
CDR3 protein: CATGVYQETQYF
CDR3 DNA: TGTGCCACCGGGGTATATCAAGAGACCCAGTACTTC

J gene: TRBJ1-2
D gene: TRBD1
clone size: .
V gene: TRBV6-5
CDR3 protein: CASSPPGTGFYGYTF
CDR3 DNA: TGTGCCAGCAGTCCTCCCGGGACAGGGTTCTATGGCTACACCTTC

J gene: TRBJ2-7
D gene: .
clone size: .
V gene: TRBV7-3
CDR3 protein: CASSPKADLKQYF
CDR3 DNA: TGTGCCAGCAGCCCAAAAGCAGACCTAAAGCAGTACTTC

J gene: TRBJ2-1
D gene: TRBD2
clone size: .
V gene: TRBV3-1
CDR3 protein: CASSHTGGEQFF
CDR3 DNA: TGTGCCAGCAGCCATACGGGGGGTGAGCAGTTCTTC

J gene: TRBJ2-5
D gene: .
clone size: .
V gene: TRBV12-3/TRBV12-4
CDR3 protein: CASSPAYQETQYF
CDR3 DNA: TGTGCCAGCAGTCCAGCGTACCAAGAGACCCAGTACTTC

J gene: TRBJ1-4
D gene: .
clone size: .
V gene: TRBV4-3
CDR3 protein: CASSQDRPATNEKLFF
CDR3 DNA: TGCGCCAGCAGCCAAGATAGGCCAGCAACTAATGAAAAACTGTTTTTT

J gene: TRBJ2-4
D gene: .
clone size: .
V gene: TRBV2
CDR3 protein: CASSERDSFNYF
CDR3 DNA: TGTGCCAGCAGTGAAAGAGACAGTTTTAACTACTTC

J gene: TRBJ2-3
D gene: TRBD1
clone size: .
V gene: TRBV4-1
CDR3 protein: CASSQVGTATDTQYF
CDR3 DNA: TGCGCCAGCAGCCAAGTCGGGACAGCCACAGATACGCAGTATTTT

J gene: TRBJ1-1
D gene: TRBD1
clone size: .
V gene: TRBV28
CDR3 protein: CASSQGDLNTEAFF
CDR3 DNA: TGTGCCAGCAGTCAGGGGGACCTGAACACTGAAGCTTTCTTT

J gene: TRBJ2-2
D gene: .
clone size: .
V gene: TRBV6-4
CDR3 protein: CASARVVAGELFF
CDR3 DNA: TGTGCCAGTGCCCGGGTTGTCGCCGGGGAGCTGTTTTTT

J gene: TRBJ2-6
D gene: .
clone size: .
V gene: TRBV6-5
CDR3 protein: CASKTGTGANVLTF
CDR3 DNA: TGTGCCAGTAAAACAGGGACTGGGGCCAACGTCCTGACTTTC

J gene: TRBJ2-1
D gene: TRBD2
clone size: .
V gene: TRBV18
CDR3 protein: CASSPRLAGDNEQFF
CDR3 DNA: TGTGCCAGCTCACCAAGGCTAGCGGGGGACAATGAGCAGTTCTTC

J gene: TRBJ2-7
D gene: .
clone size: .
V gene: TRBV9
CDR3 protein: CASSPRSTVSYEQYF
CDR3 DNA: TGTGCCAGCAGCCCCCGATCGACAGTCTCCTACGAGCAGTACTTC

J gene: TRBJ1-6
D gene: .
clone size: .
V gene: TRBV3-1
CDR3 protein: CASSQERNSPLHF
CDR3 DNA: TGTGCCAGCAGCCAAGAACGTAATTCACCCCTCCACTTT

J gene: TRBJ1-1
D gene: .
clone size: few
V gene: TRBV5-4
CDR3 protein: CASSSNTEAFF
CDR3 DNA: TGTGCCAGCAGCTCGAACACTGAAGCTTTCTTT

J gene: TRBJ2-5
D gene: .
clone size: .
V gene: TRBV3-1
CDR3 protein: CASSRAGTQETQYF
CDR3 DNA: TGTGCCAGCAGCCGGGCAGGGACGCAAGAGACCCAGTACTTC

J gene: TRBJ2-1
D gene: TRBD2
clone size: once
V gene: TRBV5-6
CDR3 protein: CASSLRLAAVYNEQFF
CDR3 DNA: TGTGCCAGCAGCTTGCGCCTAGCGGCCGTATACAATGAGCAGTTCTTC

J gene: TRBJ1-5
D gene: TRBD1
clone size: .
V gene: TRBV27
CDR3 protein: CASSRIGQANQPQHF
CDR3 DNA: TGTGCCAGCAGTCGGATTGGACAGGCCAATCAGCCCCAGCATTTT

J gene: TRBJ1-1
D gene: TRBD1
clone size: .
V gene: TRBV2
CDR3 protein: CASSWSQGVEAFF
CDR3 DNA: TGTGCCAGCAGTTGGAGTCAGGGGGTTGAAGCTTTCTTT

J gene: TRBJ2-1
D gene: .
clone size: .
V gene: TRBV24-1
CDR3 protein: CATSGSSGARYNEQFF
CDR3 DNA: TGTGCCACCAGTGGTTCCTCCGGGGCCCGTTACAATGAGCAGTTCTTC

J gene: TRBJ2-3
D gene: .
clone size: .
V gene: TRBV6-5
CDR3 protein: CASTYSDRPGVDTQYF
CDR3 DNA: TGTGCCAGCACCTACTCTGACCGTCCGGGGGTAGATACGCAGTATTTT

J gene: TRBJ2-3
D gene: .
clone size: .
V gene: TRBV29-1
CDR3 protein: CSLGPSTDTQYF
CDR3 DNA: TGCAGCCTCGGACCGAGCACAGATACGCAGTATTTT

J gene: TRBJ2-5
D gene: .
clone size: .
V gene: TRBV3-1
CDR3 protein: CASSQFSETQYF
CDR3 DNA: TGTGCCAGCAGCCAATTCTCGGAGACCCAGTACTTC

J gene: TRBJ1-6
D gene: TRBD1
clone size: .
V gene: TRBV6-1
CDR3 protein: CASSSGTDNSPLHF
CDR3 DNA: TGTGCCAGCAGTTCCGGGACAGATAATTCACCCCTCCACTTT

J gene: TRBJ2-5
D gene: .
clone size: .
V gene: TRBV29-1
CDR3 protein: CSAEPQSQETQYF
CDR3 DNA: TGCAGCGCCGAGCCCCAGTCCCAAGAGACCCAGTACTTC

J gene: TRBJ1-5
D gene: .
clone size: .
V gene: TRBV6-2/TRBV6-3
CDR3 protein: CASRGSGNQPQHF
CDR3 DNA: TGTGCCAGCAGAGGGTCGGGCAATCAGCCCCAGCATTTT

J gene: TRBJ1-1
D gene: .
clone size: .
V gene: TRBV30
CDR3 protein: CAWKRTEAFF
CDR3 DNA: TGTGCCTGGAAACGCACTGAAGCTTTCTTT

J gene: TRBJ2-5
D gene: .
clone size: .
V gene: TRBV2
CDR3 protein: CASKGGRQKETQYF
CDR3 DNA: TGTGCCAGCAAGGGGGGCAGGCAGAAAGAGACCCAGTACTTC

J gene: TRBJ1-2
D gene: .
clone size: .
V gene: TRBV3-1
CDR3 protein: CASSHSKEEYYGYTF
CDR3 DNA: TGTGCCAGCAGCCATTCGAAGGAAGAATACTATGGCTACACCTTC

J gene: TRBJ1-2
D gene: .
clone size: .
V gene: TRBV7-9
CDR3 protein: CASSLDSGRGYTF
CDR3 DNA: TGTGCCAGCAGCTTGGACTCAGGGAGAGGCTACACCTTC

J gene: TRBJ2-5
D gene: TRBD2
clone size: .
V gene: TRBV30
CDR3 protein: CACLPGSGLAPETQYF
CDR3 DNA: TGTGCCTGTCTCCCGGGTAGTGGACTAGCGCCAGAGACCCAGTACTTC

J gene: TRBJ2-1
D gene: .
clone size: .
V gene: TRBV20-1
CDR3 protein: CSAIQGYNEQFF
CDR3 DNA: TGCAGTGCTATTCAGGGCTACAATGAGCAGTTCTTC

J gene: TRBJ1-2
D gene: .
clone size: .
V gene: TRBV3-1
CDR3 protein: CASSQDSRDNNYGYTF
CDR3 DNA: TGTGCCAGCAGCCAAGACTCCCGGGACAACAACTATGGCTACACCTTC

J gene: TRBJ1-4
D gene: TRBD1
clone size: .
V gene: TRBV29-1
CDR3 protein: CSGRQGGDEKLFF
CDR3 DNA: TGCAGCGGAAGACAGGGTGGCGATGAAAAACTGTTTTTT

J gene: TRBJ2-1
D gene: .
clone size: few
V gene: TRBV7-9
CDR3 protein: CASSWGDNEQFF
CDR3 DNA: TGTGCCAGCAGCTGGGGGGACAATGAGCAGTTCTTC

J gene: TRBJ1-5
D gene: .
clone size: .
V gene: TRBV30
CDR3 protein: CAWSDPGEGGYQPQHF
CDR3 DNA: TGTGCCTGGAGTGACCCGGGGGAGGGGGGTTATCAGCCCCAGCATTTT

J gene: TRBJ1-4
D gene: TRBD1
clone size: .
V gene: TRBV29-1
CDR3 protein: CSVQGAYEKLFF
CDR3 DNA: TGCAGCGTTCAGGGGGCCTACGAAAAACTGTTTTTT